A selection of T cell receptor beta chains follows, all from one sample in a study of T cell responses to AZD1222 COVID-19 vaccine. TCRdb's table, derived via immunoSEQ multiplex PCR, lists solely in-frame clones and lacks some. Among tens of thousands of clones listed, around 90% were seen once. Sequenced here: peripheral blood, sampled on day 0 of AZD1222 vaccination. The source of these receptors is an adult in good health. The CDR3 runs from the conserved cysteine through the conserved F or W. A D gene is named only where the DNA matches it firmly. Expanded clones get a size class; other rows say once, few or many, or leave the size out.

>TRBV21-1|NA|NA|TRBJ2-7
CASRGIGTIYYEQYF
TGTGCCAGCAGAGGAATTGGGACAATCTACTACGAGCAGTACTTC
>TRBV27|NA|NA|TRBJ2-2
CASSPGGGPGELFF
TGTGCCAGCAGCCCTGGGGGGGGCCCCGGGGAGCTGTTTTTT
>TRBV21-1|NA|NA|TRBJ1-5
CASSKFAELYSNQPQHF
TGTGCCAGCAGCAAATTCGCAGAACTTTATAGCAATCAGCCCCAGCATTTT
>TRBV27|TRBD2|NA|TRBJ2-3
CASSPLAGRSTDTQYF
TGTGCCAGCAGTCCGCTAGCGGGGAGATCCACAGATACGCAGTATTTT
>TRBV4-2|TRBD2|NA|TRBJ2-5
CASSQVTSGGAPETQYF
TGTGCCAGCAGCCAAGTAACTAGCGGGGGGGCCCCCGAGACCCAGTACTTC
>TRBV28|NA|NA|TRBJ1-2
CASSSPGPYGYTF
TGTGCCAGCAGTTCTCCGGGACCCTATGGCTACACCTTC
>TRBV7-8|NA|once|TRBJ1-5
CASSKWRQISNQPQHF
TGTGCCAGCAGCAAGTGGAGGCAAATTAGCAATCAGCCCCAGCATTTT
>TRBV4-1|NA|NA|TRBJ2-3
CASSQGLTTTDTQYF
TGCGCCAGCAGCCAAGGACTGACTACCACAGATACGCAGTATTTT
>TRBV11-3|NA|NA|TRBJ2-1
CASSPGIWGENNEQFF
TGTGCCAGCAGCCCCGGAATCTGGGGAGAGAACAATGAGCAGTTCTTC
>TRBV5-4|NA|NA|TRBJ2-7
CASSIDSAYEQYF
TGTGCCAGCAGCATAGACAGCGCCTACGAGCAGTACTTC
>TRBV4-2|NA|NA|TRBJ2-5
CASSQDEGTETQYF
TGTGCCAGCAGCCAAGATGAGGGAACTGAGACCCAGTACTTC
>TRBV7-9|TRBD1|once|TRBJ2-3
CASSYWTGGTQYF
TGTGCCAGCAGCTACTGGACAGGTGGTACGCAGTATTTT
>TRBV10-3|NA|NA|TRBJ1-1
CAISEERLEAFF
TGTGCCATCAGTGAGGAACGGCTAGAAGCTTTCTTT
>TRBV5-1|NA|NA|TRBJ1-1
CASIQAPNTEAFF
TGCGCCAGCATCCAGGCACCGAACACTGAAGCTTTCTTT
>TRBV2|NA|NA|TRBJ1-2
CASSVGQNYGYTF
TGTGCCAGCAGTGTTGGGCAGAACTATGGCTACACCTTC
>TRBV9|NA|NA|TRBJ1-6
CASSPRGGNHSPLHF
TGTGCCAGCAGCCCTAGGGGAGGGAATCATTCACCCCTCCACTTT
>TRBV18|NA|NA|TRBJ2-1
CASSPPMKDEQFF
TGTGCCAGCTCACCACCGATGAAGGATGAGCAGTTCTTC
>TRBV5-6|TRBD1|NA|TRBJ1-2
CASSRQGPGYTF
TGTGCCAGCAGCAGACAGGGTCCAGGCTACACCTTC
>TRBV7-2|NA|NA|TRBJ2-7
CASNRGFEQYF
TGTGCCAGCAACCGGGGCTTCGAGCAGTACTTC
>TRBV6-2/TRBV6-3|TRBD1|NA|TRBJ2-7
CASSQRGQGSSYEQYF
TGTGCCAGCAGCCAGAGGGGACAGGGATCCTCCTACGAGCAGTACTTC
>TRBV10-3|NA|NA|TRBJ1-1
CAISARHQNTEAFF
TGTGCCATCAGTGCGAGACACCAGAACACTGAAGCTTTCTTT
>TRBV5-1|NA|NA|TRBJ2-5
CASSIGQTQETQYF
TGCGCCAGCAGCATAGGACAGACACAAGAGACCCAGTACTTC
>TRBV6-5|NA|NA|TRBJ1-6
CASSYIYNSPLHF
TGTGCCAGCAGTTACATATATAATTCACCCCTCCACTTT
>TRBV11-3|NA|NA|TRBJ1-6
CASRTGTNSPLHF
TGTGCCAGCAGAACAGGGACGAATTCACCCCTCCACTTT
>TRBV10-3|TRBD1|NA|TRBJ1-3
CAISDVQGGSGNTIYF
TGTGCCATCAGTGATGTGCAGGGGGGCTCTGGAAACACCATATATTTT
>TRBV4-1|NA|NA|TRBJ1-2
CASSQDHLRGAGEDYGYTF
TGCGCCAGCAGCCAAGATCATCTTAGGGGGGCTGGGGAGGACTATGGCTACACCTTC
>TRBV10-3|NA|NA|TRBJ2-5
CAIREPGLAQETQYF
TGTGCCATCAGGGAACCTGGACTCGCTCAAGAGACCCAGTACTTC
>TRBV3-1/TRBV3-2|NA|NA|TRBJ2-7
CASSQDVSEQYF
TGTGCCAGCAGCCAAGATGTTAGCGAGCAGTACTTC
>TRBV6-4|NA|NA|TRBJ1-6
CASSDGGGLNSPLHF
TGTGCCAGCAGTGACGGCGGCGGACTGAATTCACCCCTCCACTTT
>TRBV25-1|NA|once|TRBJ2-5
CASSEAAGWGETQYF
TGTGCCAGCAGTGAAGCGGCAGGTTGGGGAGAGACCCAGTACTTC
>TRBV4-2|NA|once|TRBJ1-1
CASSQAANTEAFF
TGTGCCAGCAGCCAAGCCGCGAACACTGAAGCTTTCTTT
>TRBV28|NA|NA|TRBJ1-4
CASRHTTNEKLFF
TGTGCCAGCAGACATACAACTAATGAAAAACTGTTTTTT
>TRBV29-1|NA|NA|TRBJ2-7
CSVERRDSYEQYF
TGCAGCGTTGAACGGAGGGACTCCTACGAGCAGTACTTC
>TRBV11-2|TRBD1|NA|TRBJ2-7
CASSQTPQGKYEQYF
TGTGCCAGCAGCCAAACACCACAGGGGAAATACGAGCAGTACTTC
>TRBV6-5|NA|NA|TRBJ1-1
CASRPATHGTEAFF
TGTGCCAGCAGGCCCGCCACTCATGGTACTGAAGCTTTCTTT
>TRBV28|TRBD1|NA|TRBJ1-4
CASEGQGAATNEKLFF
TGTGCCAGCGAGGGACAGGGGGCGGCTACTAATGAAAAACTGTTTTTT
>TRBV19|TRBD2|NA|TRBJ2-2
CASSPRGGHTGELFF
TGTGCCAGTAGTCCCCGGGGGGGTCACACCGGGGAGCTGTTTTTT
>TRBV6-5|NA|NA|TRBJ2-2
CASSYPRRAGELFF
TGTGCCAGCAGTTACCCCCGGCGCGCCGGGGAGCTGTTTTTT
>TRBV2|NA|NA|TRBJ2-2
CASRPPHPGGELFF
TGTGCCAGCAGGCCTCCACACCCGGGCGGGGAGCTGTTTTTT
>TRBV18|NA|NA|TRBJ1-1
CASLEHMNTEAFF
TGTGCCAGCCTTGAACACATGAACACTGAAGCTTTCTTT
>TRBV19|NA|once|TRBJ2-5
CASSRQETQYF
TGTGCCAGTAGCCGTCAAGAGACCCAGTACTTC
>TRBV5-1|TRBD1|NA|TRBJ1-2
CASSSQGADGYTF
TGCGCCAGCAGCTCTCAGGGGGCCGATGGCTACACCTTC
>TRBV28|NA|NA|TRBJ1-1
CASSSHPGRNTEAFF
TGTGCCAGCAGTTCCCATCCGGGGAGGAACACTGAAGCTTTCTTT
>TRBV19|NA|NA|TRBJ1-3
CASSIMGGSGNTIYF
TGTGCCAGTAGTATAATGGGGGGATCCGGAAACACCATATATTTT